The clone carrying this TCR beta chain showed up many times. Time point noted: newly diagnosed GD, antithyroid drugs for less than 3 months. Scientists built the TCR library using RNA that was extracted from PBMCs. Sequencing libraries for TCR beta were prepared with iRepertoire HTBI primers and Arm-PCR of CDR3 regions. TCRdb fed the multiplex PCR reads into MiXCR, producing one record per CDR3 protein. Of 380,000 or so distinct CDR3 sequences in the sample, roughly 17% were seen once. This record belongs to a study of regulatory T cells in long-lasting Graves disease. Looked up from germline, CDR1 is GTSNPN and CDR2 is SVGIG (reference sequence). Trimming cost V 1 base and J 5 bases; bases outside gene matches: 7. The CDR3 covers 15 residues. These sequences were also reported in another study, on T cells in Graves' hyperthyroidism and ophthalmopathy. That work states: If no ophthalmopathy progression occurred within 18 months, Graves' hyperthyroidism was stable. Within blood appeared most thyroid clonotypes that had expanded above 0.001.

V is TRBV30 and J is TRBJ1-5; 8 positions match TRBD1. This receptor was obtained from a young woman with Graves disease. The sample consisted of peripheral blood mononuclear cells (PBMCs), taken at new diagnosis, from a patient treated with antithyroid drugs. This CDR3 reads CAWSAGTGPYQPQHF. In nucleotides, the CDR3 is TGTGCCTGGAGTGCCGGGACAGGTCCCTATCAGCCCCAGCATTTT.